These T cell receptor beta chains were read from a single sample in a study of T-cell memory formation after mild COVID-19. TCRdb processed the 5' RACE reads anew with MiXCR; each CDR3 protein has one entry. The data show fewer than 350,000 distinct CDR3 sequences, with more than 15% seen just once and 23% held by the top ten. Sequencing input: PBMCs or a T cell subset sorted from them (not recorded which). The receptor source for this set is a man in his late teens or twenties who had mild COVID-19 (a few samples of this study predate the infection). Cell type and time point are not known. The CDR3 runs from the conserved cysteine through the conserved F or W. A D gene is named only where the DNA matches it firmly.

TRBJ1-3,TRBV20-1,NA,CSASIPGHNSGNTIYF
TRBJ2-7,TRBV20-1,NA,CSAKRGGPVEQYF
TRBJ2-5,TRBV28,NA,CASSPTGRETQYF
TRBJ1-2,TRBV6-6,NA,CASQAGANYGYTF
TRBJ1-2,TRBV11-2,NA,CASSLGPYGYTF
TRBJ2-3,TRBV11-2,NA,CASRRSGVVGTDTQYF
TRBJ1-5,TRBV7-3,NA,CASSLTYNQPQHF
TRBJ2-7,TRBV5-4,TRBD1,CASSLVGTVGEQYF
TRBJ2-5,TRBV7-2,NA,CASSFVHFQETQYF
TRBJ1-6,TRBV5-4,TRBD1,CASSLTGALLSPLHF
TRBJ1-2,TRBV12-3/TRBV12-4,NA,CASSLSAAGYTF
TRBJ1-1,TRBV29-1,TRBD1,CSVEDVRDRAVNTEAFF
TRBJ2-3,TRBV9,TRBD1,CASSVGTGGPTDTQYF
TRBJ1-5,TRBV4-1,TRBD1,CASSQDEAQGGESQPQHF
TRBJ2-3,TRBV21-1,NA,CASSKWAGTDTKYF
TRBJ2-1,TRBV11-2,TRBD2,CASSGRQTSGGAYEQFF
TRBJ2-2,TRBV7-8,TRBD2,CASSLPRVAGGPNTGELFF
TRBJ2-7,TRBV7-2,NA,CASSLAAGTYEQYF
TRBJ2-2,TRBV6-2/TRBV6-3,NA,CASRGWTGELFF
TRBJ2-1,TRBV7-3,NA,CASSPTPGLTYNEQFF
TRBJ2-5,TRBV28,NA,CASTVPGGLQETQYF
TRBJ1-1,TRBV7-8,NA,CASSLGRRSAGSNTEAFF
TRBJ2-1,TRBV4-3,NA,CASSQETASYNEQFF
TRBJ1-1,TRBV5-1,NA,CASSLVQQTTEAFF
TRBJ1-1,TRBV12-3/TRBV12-4,NA,CASSLRAQGAFF
TRBJ1-1,TRBV5-1,NA,CASSLLTVAGTEAFF
TRBJ2-5,TRBV18,TRBD2,CASSPMASGGAETQYF
TRBJ1-1,TRBV6-6,NA,CASGTDTEAFF
TRBJ1-1,TRBV6-5,NA,CASSHGQPDDTEAFF
TRBJ2-3,TRBV5-1,NA,CASGSPGQGDTQYF
TRBJ2-5,TRBV5-1,NA,CASSRIGDREETQYF
TRBJ2-5,TRBV7-2,NA,CASSLFPERPWETQYF
TRBJ2-1,TRBV20-1,NA,CSALRVTYNEQFF
TRBJ2-1,TRBV15,NA,CATSRDTSNEQFF
TRBJ2-2,TRBV5-4,NA,CASSTNRVGELFF
TRBJ2-5,TRBV10-3,TRBD1,CAISEGTAEETQYF
TRBJ2-3,TRBV5-1,TRBD2,CASSFQAGPETQYF
TRBJ2-5,TRBV6-5,NA,CASSYRRGSHQETQYF
TRBJ2-7,TRBV20-1,NA,CSATGTESLDYEQYF
TRBJ2-2,TRBV25-1,NA,CASRDPGRNTGELFF
TRBJ2-3,TRBV6-1,NA,CASSEDVRGSQYF
TRBJ1-1,TRBV9,NA,CASSVAENTEAFF